This T cell receptor (beta chain) was found in a study of response to subunit inactivated influenza vaccine. TCRdb itself ran the RT-PCR reads through MiXCR, one entry per CDR3 protein. Here the sample spans about 620,000 distinct CDR3 sequences, 10% to 15% being singletons. Study-wide points: It was the authors' suggestion that each seasonal influenza vaccination recruits few new T cells.

This CDR3 has 15 amino acids. The germline V gene has CDR1 KGHDR and CDR2 SFDVKD. V gave up 6 bases and J gave up 1 base, with 11 bases separating them. This clonotype has ten or more counts. Its target is unknown. The source material was PBMCs from blood, sampled on the day of vaccination. This rearrangement joins TRBV24-1 to TRBJ2-2; D is ambiguous. This TCR derives from a man in his forties or fifties who received an inactivated influenza vaccine. DNA for the CDR3: TGTGCCACCAGTTCGTGGCGTTTGAACACCGGGGAGCTGTTTTTT. It specifies CATSSWRLNTGELFF.